These T cell receptor beta chains were read from a single sample in a study of blood T cell repertoires in COVID-19. TCRdb's copy holds only in-frame clones and misses some; the assay was immunoSEQ multiplex PCR. The table has almost 200,000 clones, around 92% seen once. Sequencing used PBMCs or T cells enriched from blood (not recorded which). These receptors all come from a woman younger than 30 who had recovered from COVID-19. Both conserved end residues are part of each CDR3. A D gene is named only where the DNA matches it firmly. Where a row states a size, it is once, few, many or the class of an expanded clone; other rows omit it.

abundance: few
v_gene: TRBV11-2
j_gene: TRBJ2-5
d_gene: -
CDR3aa: CASSLNLPLAGTQYF
CDR3nt: TGTGCCAGCAGCTTAAATCTTCCCCTAGCTGGGACCCAGTACTTC

abundance: -
v_gene: TRBV27
j_gene: TRBJ1-1
d_gene: TRBD1
CDR3aa: CASRQRTGGWNTEAFF
CDR3nt: TGTGCCAGCAGGCAGAGGACAGGGGGCTGGAACACTGAAGCTTTCTTT

abundance: -
v_gene: TRBV15
j_gene: TRBJ2-4
d_gene: -
CDR3aa: CATSRGGLDIQYF
CDR3nt: TGTGCCACCAGCAGAGGTGGCCTGGACATTCAGTACTTC

abundance: once
v_gene: TRBV6-4
j_gene: TRBJ2-3
d_gene: TRBD2
CDR3aa: CASSESGGGADTQYF
CDR3nt: TGTGCCAGCAGTGAGAGCGGGGGGGGCGCAGATACGCAGTATTTT

abundance: -
v_gene: TRBV13
j_gene: TRBJ1-3
d_gene: TRBD1
CDR3aa: CASGGTVTGNTIYF
CDR3nt: TGTGCCAGCGGAGGGACAGTCACTGGAAACACCATATATTTT

abundance: -
v_gene: TRBV28
j_gene: TRBJ1-5
d_gene: -
CDR3aa: CASSLRDWNQPQHF
CDR3nt: TGTGCCAGCAGTTTAAGAGATTGGAATCAGCCCCAGCATTTT

abundance: -
v_gene: TRBV10-3
j_gene: TRBJ1-1
d_gene: -
CDR3aa: CAISTALNTEAFF
CDR3nt: TGTGCCATCAGTACAGCATTGAACACTGAAGCTTTCTTT

abundance: -
v_gene: TRBV5-5
j_gene: TRBJ2-1
d_gene: TRBD1
CDR3aa: CASSEDRGSYNEQFF
CDR3nt: TGTGCCAGCAGCGAAGACAGGGGCTCCTACAATGAGCAGTTCTTC

abundance: -
v_gene: TRBV27
j_gene: TRBJ1-1
d_gene: -
CDR3aa: CASSFQLNTEAFF
CDR3nt: TGTGCCAGCAGTTTCCAGTTGAACACTGAAGCTTTCTTT

abundance: -
v_gene: TRBV28
j_gene: TRBJ1-1
d_gene: -
CDR3aa: CASRAARAMTEAFF
CDR3nt: TGTGCCAGCAGGGCCGCCAGGGCGATGACTGAAGCTTTCTTT

abundance: -
v_gene: TRBV4-1
j_gene: TRBJ1-6
d_gene: -
CDR3aa: CASSHEKTGSSSYNSPLHF
CDR3nt: TGCGCCAGCAGCCACGAAAAGACAGGTTCGAGCTCCTATAATTCACCCCTCCACTTT

abundance: -
v_gene: TRBV2
j_gene: TRBJ1-4
d_gene: -
CDR3aa: CASSARANEKLFF
CDR3nt: TGTGCCAGCAGTGCCAGGGCTAATGAAAAACTGTTTTTT

abundance: -
v_gene: TRBV9
j_gene: TRBJ2-1
d_gene: -
CDR3aa: CASSVVGGQDEQFF
CDR3nt: TGTGCCAGCAGCGTAGTCGGGGGGCAAGATGAGCAGTTCTTC

abundance: -
v_gene: TRBV7-2
j_gene: TRBJ2-1
d_gene: TRBD2
CDR3aa: CASSGRLAGAPPYNEQFF
CDR3nt: TGTGCCAGCAGCGGTAGGCTAGCGGGGGCCCCACCCTACAATGAGCAGTTCTTC

abundance: -
v_gene: TRBV4-1
j_gene: TRBJ2-2
d_gene: -
CDR3aa: CASSPRATGNTGELFF
CDR3nt: TGCGCCAGCAGCCCCCGAGCTACGGGGAACACCGGGGAGCTGTTTTTT

abundance: -
v_gene: TRBV7-2
j_gene: TRBJ2-1
d_gene: TRBD2
CDR3aa: CASSLWLADNEQFF
CDR3nt: TGTGCCAGCAGCTTGTGGCTAGCGGACAATGAGCAGTTCTTC

abundance: -
v_gene: TRBV6-6
j_gene: TRBJ2-7
d_gene: -
CDR3aa: CASSPRGPEQYF
CDR3nt: TGTGCCAGCAGCCCGCGGGGACCAGAGCAGTACTTC

abundance: -
v_gene: TRBV30
j_gene: TRBJ1-5
d_gene: TRBD1
CDR3aa: CAWSVGQGDQPQHF
CDR3nt: TGTGCCTGGAGTGTGGGACAGGGCGATCAGCCCCAGCATTTT

abundance: -
v_gene: TRBV19
j_gene: TRBJ2-2
d_gene: TRBD1
CDR3aa: CASSEGQGAPGELFF
CDR3nt: TGTGCCAGTAGTGAGGGACAGGGGGCCCCGGGGGAGCTGTTTTTT

abundance: -
v_gene: TRBV7-2
j_gene: TRBJ1-6
d_gene: -
CDR3aa: CASSFRTDANSPLHF
CDR3nt: TGTGCCAGCAGTTTTCGGACAGATGCGAATTCACCCCTCCACTTT

abundance: many
v_gene: TRBV7-3
j_gene: TRBJ2-2
d_gene: -
CDR3aa: CASSTDTGELFF
CDR3nt: TGTGCCAGCAGCACTGACACCGGGGAGCTGTTTTTT

abundance: -
v_gene: TRBV5-1
j_gene: TRBJ2-7
d_gene: -
CDR3aa: CASSRMGGAAYEQYF
CDR3nt: TGCGCCAGCAGCCGGATGGGGGGTGCCGCCTACGAGCAGTACTTC

abundance: -
v_gene: TRBV3-1/TRBV3-2
j_gene: TRBJ1-1
d_gene: TRBD1
CDR3aa: CASSQPNQGTAEAFF
CDR3nt: TGTGCCAGCAGCCAACCAAATCAAGGGACAGCCGAAGCTTTCTTT

abundance: -
v_gene: TRBV5-1
j_gene: TRBJ1-1
d_gene: -
CDR3aa: CASSQNTEAFF
CDR3nt: TGCGCCAGCAGCCAGAACACTGAAGCTTTCTTT

abundance: -
v_gene: TRBV9
j_gene: TRBJ2-1
d_gene: TRBD2
CDR3aa: CASSGPRLAGKNEQFF
CDR3nt: TGTGCCAGCAGCGGGCCCCGGCTAGCGGGTAAGAATGAGCAGTTCTTC

abundance: -
v_gene: TRBV5-5
j_gene: TRBJ2-1
d_gene: -
CDR3aa: CASSLAQGNSYNEQFF
CDR3nt: TGTGCCAGCAGCTTGGCCCAGGGGAACTCCTACAATGAGCAGTTCTTC

abundance: -
v_gene: TRBV11-2
j_gene: TRBJ1-4
d_gene: -
CDR3aa: CASSSPRGSEKLFF
CDR3nt: TGTGCCAGCAGCTCCCCGAGAGGTTCGGAAAAACTGTTTTTT

abundance: -
v_gene: TRBV7-2
j_gene: TRBJ1-1
d_gene: -
CDR3aa: CASSLSGTFSTEAFF
CDR3nt: TGTGCCAGCAGCTTATCCGGGACTTTTTCCACTGAAGCTTTCTTT

abundance: -
v_gene: TRBV12-5
j_gene: TRBJ2-1
d_gene: -
CDR3aa: CASGLGYSRNEQFF
CDR3nt: TGTGCTAGTGGTTTGGGGTATTCACGGAATGAGCAGTTCTTC

abundance: medium-sized
v_gene: TRBV29-1
j_gene: TRBJ2-7
d_gene: TRBD1
CDR3aa: CSAGTGDLYEQYF
CDR3nt: TGCAGCGCTGGGACAGGGGATCTCTACGAGCAGTACTTC

abundance: once
v_gene: TRBV6-1
j_gene: TRBJ1-4
d_gene: TRBD1
CDR3aa: CASSEWDRGNEKLFF
CDR3nt: TGTGCCAGCAGTGAGTGGGACAGGGGTAATGAAAAACTGTTTTTT

abundance: few
v_gene: TRBV14
j_gene: TRBJ2-1
d_gene: -
CDR3aa: CASSQDYFHEQFF
CDR3nt: TGTGCCAGCAGCCAGGACTATTTCCATGAGCAGTTCTTC

abundance: -
v_gene: TRBV5-8
j_gene: TRBJ2-1
d_gene: -
CDR3aa: CASRLEQFF
CDR3nt: TGTGCCAGCAGACTTGAGCAGTTCTTC

abundance: -
v_gene: TRBV3-1/TRBV3-2
j_gene: TRBJ1-1
d_gene: -
CDR3aa: CASSQDQSIFNTEAFF
CDR3nt: TGTGCCAGCAGCCAAGACCAGTCGATATTTAACACTGAAGCTTTCTTT

abundance: few
v_gene: TRBV7-2
j_gene: TRBJ1-2
d_gene: TRBD1
CDR3aa: CASSLSFTGGWIYGYTF
CDR3nt: TGTGCCAGCAGCTTGTCTTTTACAGGGGGCTGGATCTATGGCTACACCTTC

abundance: -
v_gene: TRBV6-5
j_gene: TRBJ2-7
d_gene: -
CDR3aa: CASIVGDYEQYF
CDR3nt: TGTGCCAGCATAGTCGGGGACTACGAGCAGTACTTC

abundance: -
v_gene: TRBV19
j_gene: TRBJ1-2
d_gene: -
CDR3aa: CASSIDFSLGQSYGYTF
CDR3nt: TGTGCCAGTAGTATAGATTTTTCCCTAGGCCAGAGCTATGGCTACACCTTC

abundance: -
v_gene: TRBV5-1
j_gene: TRBJ2-1
d_gene: -
CDR3aa: CATKPGLDILSSYNEQFF
CDR3nt: TGCGCCACCAAACCGGGACTTGACATTCTTAGCTCCTACAATGAGCAGTTCTTC

abundance: -
v_gene: TRBV29-1
j_gene: TRBJ2-3
d_gene: -
CDR3aa: CSVVKLAPFTDTQYF
CDR3nt: TGCAGCGTTGTTAAACTAGCTCCATTCACAGATACGCAGTATTTT

abundance: once
v_gene: TRBV24-1
j_gene: TRBJ2-3
d_gene: TRBD2
CDR3aa: CATSDLSGGDLSTDTQYF
CDR3nt: TGTGCCACCAGTGACCTTAGCGGGGGGGATCTTAGCACAGATACGCAGTATTTT

abundance: -
v_gene: TRBV5-4
j_gene: TRBJ2-1
d_gene: TRBD1
CDR3aa: CASSPDRALYNEQFF
CDR3nt: TGTGCCAGCAGCCCGGACAGGGCGCTATACAATGAGCAGTTCTTC

abundance: -
v_gene: TRBV5-1
j_gene: TRBJ2-7
d_gene: TRBD1
CDR3aa: CASSAPGGDEQYF
CDR3nt: TGCGCCAGCAGCGCCCCAGGGGGCGACGAGCAGTACTTC

abundance: -
v_gene: TRBV28
j_gene: TRBJ1-5
d_gene: TRBD1
CDR3aa: CASSLARGDSWQPQHF
CDR3nt: TGTGCCAGCAGTCTAGCCAGAGGGGACAGCTGGCAGCCCCAGCATTTT

abundance: -
v_gene: TRBV24-1
j_gene: TRBJ1-3
d_gene: -
CDR3aa: CATSQGNTIYF
CDR3nt: TGTGCCACCAGTCAGGGAAACACCATATATTTT

abundance: -
v_gene: TRBV27
j_gene: TRBJ2-3
d_gene: -
CDR3aa: CASSLRGTDTQYF
CDR3nt: TGTGCCAGCAGTTTGCGGGGCACAGATACGCAGTATTTT

abundance: -
v_gene: TRBV19
j_gene: TRBJ2-7
d_gene: -
CDR3aa: CASSPVWDWPFEQYF
CDR3nt: TGTGCCAGTAGTCCTGTTTGGGACTGGCCCTTCGAGCAGTACTTC

abundance: -
v_gene: TRBV5-5
j_gene: TRBJ1-2
d_gene: -
CDR3aa: CARFRLSGTFYGYTF
CDR3nt: TGTGCCAGATTTAGACTTTCCGGAACCTTCTATGGCTACACCTTC

abundance: -
v_gene: TRBV27
j_gene: TRBJ1-3
d_gene: -
CDR3aa: CASSLSSWGVVGNTIYF
CDR3nt: TGTGCCAGCAGTTTATCGTCGTGGGGGGTAGTTGGAAACACCATATATTTT

abundance: -
v_gene: TRBV7-6
j_gene: TRBJ1-2
d_gene: TRBD1
CDR3aa: CASSPGGPGYGYTF
CDR3nt: TGTGCCAGCAGCCCAGGGGGACCCGGCTATGGCTACACCTTC

abundance: -
v_gene: TRBV2
j_gene: TRBJ1-6
d_gene: TRBD1
CDR3aa: CASSMDRGISPLHF
CDR3nt: TGTGCCAGCAGCATGGACAGGGGTATTTCACCCCTCCACTTT

abundance: once
v_gene: TRBV6-6
j_gene: TRBJ1-6
d_gene: -
CDR3aa: CASNYQGSSHNSPLHF
CDR3nt: TGTGCCAGCAACTACCAGGGCTCTTCCCATAATTCACCCCTCCACTTT

abundance: -
v_gene: TRBV28
j_gene: TRBJ2-3
d_gene: -
CDR3aa: CASSTQGFTDTQYF
CDR3nt: TGTGCCAGCAGCACTCAGGGTTTCACAGATACGCAGTATTTT

abundance: -
v_gene: TRBV28
j_gene: TRBJ1-6
d_gene: -
CDR3aa: CASRISQVNSPLHF
CDR3nt: TGTGCCAGCAGGATCTCACAGGTGAATTCACCCCTCCACTTT

abundance: -
v_gene: TRBV4-1
j_gene: TRBJ1-2
d_gene: -
CDR3aa: CASRINPLFGRGIYGYTF
CDR3nt: TGCGCCAGCAGGATTAACCCATTGTTCGGCAGGGGAATTTATGGCTACACCTTC

abundance: -
v_gene: TRBV10-3
j_gene: TRBJ2-7
d_gene: TRBD1
CDR3aa: CAINPGQGIYEQYF
CDR3nt: TGTGCCATCAACCCGGGACAGGGGATCTACGAGCAGTACTTC

abundance: -
v_gene: TRBV13
j_gene: TRBJ2-1
d_gene: TRBD2
CDR3aa: CASRPTGLAGLGWFF
CDR3nt: TGTGCCAGCAGACCCACGGGGCTAGCGGGCCTAGGTTGGTTCTTC

abundance: -
v_gene: TRBV27
j_gene: TRBJ1-6
d_gene: TRBD1
CDR3aa: CASRDRGNSPLHF
CDR3nt: TGTGCCAGCCGGGACAGGGGGAATTCACCCCTCCACTTT

abundance: -
v_gene: TRBV6-5
j_gene: TRBJ1-2
d_gene: -
CDR3aa: CASNPGDNANYGYTF
CDR3nt: TGTGCCAGCAACCCAGGGGATAATGCTAACTATGGCTACACCTTC